This is a list of T cell receptor beta chains from one sample in a study of memory CD4+ T cells and cytomegalovirus serostatus. Measured with immunoSEQ multiplex PCR; TCRdb has only the in-frame clones, and not every one. This sample has about 31,000 clones, with about 80% found just once. Sample: memory CD4+ T cells from blood. The receptors shown here come from an adult in good health and CMV-seronegative. Some clones in this sample may be carry-over from other donors' samples. Both conserved end residues are part of each CDR3. The D gene is left open where the match is weak. Not every row has a clone size; where given, it reads once, few, many or a size class.

size	D	V	J	DNA	CDR3
-	-	TRBV7-9	TRBJ1-3	TGTGCCAGCAGCTCCCGCAGGGGAAACACCATATATTTT	CASSSRRGNTIYF
few	TRBD1	TRBV10-2	TRBJ1-1	TGCGCCAGCAGTGAGGGGGGGGACAGGGGTTCGGCTGAAGCTTTCTTT	CASSEGGDRGSAEAFF
-	TRBD2	TRBV14	TRBJ2-5	TGTGCCAGCAGCCGAGGACCGGGGGGAATAGAGACCCAGTACTTC	CASSRGPGGIETQYF
-	-	TRBV7-8	TRBJ1-3	TGTGCCAGCAGCTTAGCGCTTGTCAGGGGCCGCGACACCATATATTTT	CASSLALVRGRDTIYF
-	-	TRBV4-1	TRBJ2-6	TGCGCCAGCAGCCAAGATAGGAGGGCGAGTGGGGCCAACGTCCTGACTTTC	CASSQDRRASGANVLTF
-	-	TRBV5-4	TRBJ2-5	TGTGCCAGCAGCACAGCAGCGGGCCGCCAAGAGACCCAGTACTTC	CASSTAAGRQETQYF
-	TRBD2	TRBV7-2	TRBJ2-5	TGTGCCAGCAGCTTAGCCCTAGCGGGGGGGCAAGAGACCCAGTACTTC	CASSLALAGGQETQYF
once	-	TRBV6-5	TRBJ2-3	TGTGCCAGCAAACAGGGACGGAGCACAGATACGCAGTATTTT	CASKQGRSTDTQYF
-	-	TRBV6-5	TRBJ1-3	TGTGCCAGCAGTGCGAACTCTGGAAACACCATATATTTT	CASSANSGNTIYF
-	-	TRBV6-1	TRBJ1-6	TGTGCCAGCAGGAACCTACTAAATTCACCCCTCCACTTT	CASRNLLNSPLHF
few	-	TRBV4-1	TRBJ1-5	TGCGCCAGCAGCCAAGATGGGGGGATAGGCAATCAGCCCCAGCATTTT	CASSQDGGIGNQPQHF
-	-	TRBV28	TRBJ2-3	TGTGCCAGCAGAGAGGGGACCTATCGCACAGATACGCAGTATTTT	CASREGTYRTDTQYF
-	-	TRBV5-6	TRBJ1-4	TGTGCCAGCAGCGGATGGACAGTTTCTAATGAAAAACTGTTTTTT	CASSGWTVSNEKLFF
-	-	TRBV5-6	TRBJ1-3	TGTGCCAGCAGCTTGAGGGGCCTGGTTTCCGGAAACACCATATATTTT	CASSLRGLVSGNTIYF
-	TRBD2	TRBV19	TRBJ2-3	TGTGCCAGTACCCCACTAGCGGGGGACACAGATACGCAGTATTTT	CASTPLAGDTDTQYF
-	TRBD1	TRBV30	TRBJ1-2	TGTGCCTGGGGGGCATCCCGGGACAGTTTCTACACCTTC	CAWGASRDSFYTF
-	-	TRBV2	TRBJ1-4	TGTGCCAGCAGTCCTATACCGGGAACAGGGCCAAGTACTAATGAAAAACTGTTTTTT	CASSPIPGTGPSTNEKLFF
-	-	TRBV2	TRBJ2-1	TGTGCCAGCAGTGTTTATGGGGGTCAGTTCTTC	CASSVYGGQFF
-	TRBD2	TRBV7-3	TRBJ2-7	TGTGCCAGCAGCTTATCCTTCGGGACTAGCGTCTTCGAGCAGTACTTC	CASSLSFGTSVFEQYF
once	TRBD1	TRBV6-1	TRBJ1-1	TGTGCCAGCAGTGAAGCGGACAGGGGGCGACGTGCTTTCTTT	CASSEADRGRRAFF
-	TRBD1	TRBV6-5	TRBJ1-6	TGTGCCAGCAGTTACTCGGACAGGGGGTTTGGGTCACCCCTCCACTTT	CASSYSDRGFGSPLHF